The TCR beta chain described here comes from a study of shared clonotypes between healthy human individuals. In the study overall: Three plates were used per donor for CD4 naive, three for CD4 memory, two for CD8 naive and one for CD8 memory.

Findings and limits, study-wide: A reduction in generation probabilities was seen for non-shared clonotypes relative to those shared by all four donors.

The CDR3 runs to 16 residues. The germline V gene has CDR1 SGHTA and CDR2 FQGTGA. Between the trimmed V and J ends, which lost 1 base and 2 bases, there was a span of 13 bases. Sequencing was performed with immunoSEQ multiplex PCR; in TCRdb, only in-frame clones are kept and a portion is missing. Seen here are roughly 2,300,000 clones, roughly 92% observed once, and the top ten hold around 0.35%. Healthy and HIV-negative, the adult donors had no recent acute infections or vaccinations. Memory CD4+ cells were the fraction left after CD45RA+ naive selection. A note on this clone: The antigen is undetermined.

What was sequenced was naive CD4+ T cells from PBMCs. Subset indicated: CD45RA+ positively selected. This chain uses TRBV7-3 with TRBJ2-3; D is unresolved. The TCR comes from a man aged 18 to 30 in good health. Some clones in this sample may be carry-over from other donors' samples. In DNA, the CDR3 is TGTGCCAGCAGCTTAAACCCAACTGGCCTCACAGATACGCAGTATTTT. Translating gives CASSLNPTGLTDTQYF.